Below, 12 T cell receptor beta chains from the same sample are listed, as sequenced in a study of shared clonotypes between healthy human individuals. Sequenced by immunoSEQ multiplex PCR; TCRdb stores in-frame clones only, minus some. The sample shows 2 million to 2.5 million clones, almost 96% of them seen only once. What was sequenced was naive CD4+ T cells sorted from blood. Subset: CD45RA+ positively selected. The receptors were sampled from a man between 18 and 35 years old in good health.

This chain connects TRBV4-1 to TRBJ1-4; no firm D call. V lost 1 base and J 3 bases, leaving 15 bases between the germline ends. This CDR3 has 17 amino acids. Germline values: CDR1 MGHRA, CDR2 YSYEKL. The CDR3 DNA reads TGCGCCAGCAGCCAAGTTCCCAATGGTGCCGCTAATGAAAAACTGTTTTTT. Translating it yields CASSQVPNGAANEKLFF.

The rearrangement joins TRBV10-3 to TRBJ2-3, with D possibly being TRBD2 (6 bases). Trimming stripped 0 bases from V and 2 bases from J, with 15 bases between. CDR1 and CDR2 (germline): ENHRY, SYGVKD. The length of the CDR3 is 17 residues. The CDR3 spells CAISESNIRGNTDTQYF. DNA of the CDR3: TGTGCCATCAGTGAGTCGAATATTCGCGGGAACACAGATACGCAGTATTTT.

The rearrangement uses TRBV2 and TRBJ2-7, with no clear D. The CDR3 has 13 residues. V dropped 6 bases and J dropped 2 bases, with 11 bases sitting between them. The germline V gene encodes CDR1 SNHLY and CDR2 FYNNEI. DNA of the CDR3: TGTGCCAGCAGGAATACACCAGCCTACGAGCAGTACTTC. Protein sequence: CASRNTPAYEQYF.

This clone was seen a single time. This chain joins TRBV10-3 and TRBJ2-1; 11 nucleotides line up with TRBD2. CDR3 length: 15 residues. In germline, CDR1 is ENHRY, CDR2 SYGVKD. V dropped 1 base and J dropped 7; count of bases not matched to a gene: 3. This CDR3 reads CAISELAGGMNEQFF. CDR3 in DNA: TGTGCCATCAGTGAGTTAGCGGGGGGGATGAATGAGCAGTTCTTC.

The rearrangement uses TRBV9 and TRBJ2-4; no reliable D call. CDR3 size: 13 residues. Germline CDR1 reads SGDLS; CDR2 reads YYNGEE. With 3 bases removed from V and 6 bases from J, the gap between germline ends came to 10 bases. As DNA, the CDR3 is TGTGCCAGCAGCGCCGATCGAGGAAACATTCAGTACTTC. Translated, it gives CASSADRGNIQYF. Full variable domain (rest looked up from reference TRBV9 and TRBJ2-4): DSGVTQTPKHLITATGQRVTLRCSPRSGDLSVYWYQQSLDQGLQFLIQYYNGEERAKGNILERFSAQQFPDLHSELNLSSLELGDSALYFCASSADRGNIQYFGAGTRLSVL.

J is TRBJ1-5 and V is TRBV2; 9 bases are shared with TRBD1. Unmatched junction bases numbered 3, after V lost 6 bases and J lost 6 bases. Per germline, CDR1 SNHLY and CDR2 FYNNEI. The CDR3 covers 13 residues. The CDR3: CASSGTGRQPQHF. In DNA, the CDR3 is TGTGCCAGCAGCGGGACAGGGCGTCAGCCCCAGCATTTT.

The rearrangement joins TRBV5-1 to TRBJ2-7, with TRBD2 as a possible D gene (5 bases). Germline V gene sequence: CDR1 SGHRS, CDR2 YFSETQ. This CDR3 region has 19 residues. Trimming cost V 2 bases and J 3 bases, with 27 bases left between them. CDR3 nucleotides: TGCGCCAGCAGCTTCAACTCCCGAAGTCTGGCGGGCAACCTCTACGAGCAGTACTTC. It is translated as CASSFNSRSLAGNLYEQYF. The whole variable domain, remainder taken from reference TRBV5-1 and TRBJ2-7, is KAGVTQTPRYLIKTRGQQVTLSCSPISGHRSVSWYQQTPGQGLQFLFEYFSETQRNKGNFPGRFSGRQFSNSRSEMNVSTLELGDSALYLCASSFNSRSLAGNLYEQYFGPGTRLTVT.

The CDR3 DNA reads as TGTGCCAGCAGCGTCACCTTCGGGCGGGACGGGGGCTACACCTTC. Protein: CASSVTFGRDGGYTF. The V and J genes are TRBV9 and TRBJ1-2, with D perhaps matching TRBD1 (5 bases). The germline gives CDR1 SGDLS, CDR2 YYNGEE. V lost 2 bases to trimming and J lost 8 bases, with 19 bases between them. This CDR3 comprises 15 residues.

The chain couples TRBV5-6 to TRBJ2-3; TRBD2 matches 7 bases. CDR3 size: 12 residues. Germline loops: CDR1 SGHDT, CDR2 YYEEEE. Trimming cost V 0 bases and J 12 bases; bases outside gene matches: 4. The CDR3 coding sequence is TGTGCCAGCAGCTTGGAGCGGGGACCACAGTATTTT. Its translation: CASSLERGPQYF.

The V gene is TRBV10-3, the J gene TRBJ2-3; D gene uncertain. Per the germline V gene, CDR1 is ENHRY and CDR2 is SYGVKD. The CDR3 has 12 residues. V lost 5 bases to trimming and J lost 8 bases, with 11 bases between them. CDR3 DNA: TGTGCCATCAGTACGACTTCAGGTACGCAGTATTTT. Protein sequence: CAISTTSGTQYF.

This rearrangement joins TRBV7-9 to TRBJ2-7, with 12 positions matching TRBD2. The germline V gene has CDR1 SEHNR and CDR2 FQNEAQ (reference sequence). With V trimmed by 5 bases and J by 4 bases, 18 bases remained unmatched. The CDR3 is 19 amino acids. The CDR3: CASSLGRETSGRLAYEQYF. CDR3 coding DNA: TGTGCCAGCAGCCTCGGGCGCGAGACTAGCGGGAGATTAGCGTACGAGCAGTACTTC.

This chain uses TRBV30 with TRBJ1-5, with 7 positions matching TRBD1. This CDR3 has 14 amino acids. The germline CDR1 and CDR2 sequences are GTSNPN and SVGIG (reference sequence). The ends lost 5 bases at V and 6 bases at J; junction bases unmatched: 10. This chain's CDR3 is CAWAGTVSSQPQHF. The CDR3 DNA reads TGTGCCTGGGCGGGGACAGTCTCCTCTCAGCCCCAGCATTTT.